Listed here are 13 T cell receptor beta chains from one sample, sequenced in a study of T-cell reconstitution after alpha-beta-depleted transplantation in children. A TCRbeta library incorporating unique molecular identifiers was prepared. TCRdb redid the calling of the PCR reads with MiXCR, one entry per CDR3 protein. The repertoire holds a few hundred thousand distinct CDR3 sequences, 25% to 30% seen once, with about 35% in the top ten. The specimen comprised PBMCs, sampled before TCRalphabeta/CD19-depleted stem cell transplant. The source is a boy younger than two with Wiskott-Aldrich syndrome, due to receive a stem cell transplant.

The chain uses TRBV5-5 and TRBJ2-7, with 12 bases fitting TRBD2. Germline CDR1 is SGHKS and CDR2 is YYEKEE (reference sequence). With V trimmed by 3 bases and J by 5 bases, 9 bases remained unmatched. This CDR3 region has 16 residues. The CDR3 spells CASSWRLAGAVHEQYF. For the CDR3, the DNA is TGTGCCAGCAGCTGGAGACTAGCGGGAGCGGTCCACGAGCAGTACTTC.

The rearrangement links TRBV27 to TRBJ2-5; no reliable D call. Between the trimmed V and J ends, which lost 3 bases and 2 bases, there was a span of 13 bases. CDR3 length equals 15 residues. Germline V CDR1 and CDR2: MNHEY, SMNVEV (reference sequence). This CDR3 reads CASSFGLGRQETQYF. In DNA form, the CDR3 reads TGTGCCAGCAGTTTTGGGCTTGGGCGGCAAGAGACCCAGTACTTC.

This clonotype was counted between two and nine times. The chain carries TRBV20-1 and TRBJ2-2, with D possibly being TRBD1 (5 bases). The V and J ends lost 3 bases and 3 bases respectively, with 11 bases between them. The CDR3 length is 14 residues. CDR1 is DFQATT and CDR2 is SNEGSKA in the germline V gene (reference sequence). The CDR3 protein is CSASDSRDTGELFF. In DNA form, the CDR3 reads TGCAGTGCTAGCGATTCCAGGGACACCGGGGAGCTGTTTTTT.

The chain links TRBV10-1 to TRBJ2-3; D is perhaps TRBD1 (6 bases). In germline, CDR1 is WNHNN, CDR2 SYGVQD (reference sequence). With 3 bases removed from V and 1 base from J, the gap between germline ends came to 8 bases. CDR3 length: 14 residues. In DNA form, the CDR3 reads TGCGCCAGCAGTGAAACAGGGCGCACAGATACGCAGTATTTT. It codes for CASSETGRTDTQYF.

This clonotype was seen a few times. The rearrangement joins TRBV10-3 to TRBJ2-1; 8 bases match TRBD1. The CDR3 runs to 15 residues. After removal of 3 bases from V and 5 bases from J, the junction contained 6 bases not matched to a gene. The germline V gene has CDR1 ENHRY and CDR2 SYGVKD. CDR3 loop: CAISEDRGGNNEQFF. The CDR3 DNA is TGTGCCATCAGTGAAGACAGGGGAGGAAACAATGAGCAGTTCTTC.

This chain connects TRBV5-6 to TRBJ2-1, with D hard to call. The length of the CDR3 is 15 residues. Germline loops: CDR1 SGHDT, CDR2 YYEEEE. V shed 1 base and J shed 0 bases, with 8 bases lying between them. The CDR3 DNA sequence: TGTGCCAGCAGCTTGCTGTCGAGCTCCTACAATGAGCAGTTCTTC. Amino acids: CASSLLSSSYNEQFF.

Only a few counts were recorded for this clonotype. The V and J genes are TRBV20-1 and TRBJ2-7, with TRBD2 matching 11 bases. This CDR3 spans 14 amino acids. The V gene's germline CDR1 is DFQATT and CDR2 SNEGSKA (reference sequence). The J segment lost 3 bases and the V segment lost 4 bases, leaving 5 bases of the junction unmatched. The CDR3 is CSATTTSGNYEQYF. The CDR3 region has the DNA TGCAGTGCTACCACGACTAGCGGGAACTACGAGCAGTACTTC.

Only a few counts were recorded for this clonotype. The CDR3 reads CASSLTGEGTQHF. In DNA form, the CDR3 reads TGTGCCAGCAGTTTAACGGGGGAAGGGACCCAGCATTTT. The V call is TRBV12-3 or TRBV12-4, the J call TRBJ1-5; D possibly corresponds to TRBD1 (5 bases). The CDR3 contains 13 residues. Trimming removed 2 bases at V and 11 bases at J, with 13 bases between.

The chain employs TRBV29-1 and TRBJ2-1; 8 bases line up with TRBD1. V was clipped by 4 bases and J by 3 bases; unmatched bases: 2. This CDR3 comprises 13 residues. The germline V gene encodes CDR1 SQVTM and CDR2 ANQGSEA. The CDR3 sequence: CSVVGTGYNEQFF. CDR3 DNA sequence: TGCAGCGTTGTTGGGACAGGCTACAATGAGCAGTTCTTC.

This sequence joins TRBV7-8 and TRBJ1-2; D is uncertain. This CDR3 contains 14 residues. The germline V gene has CDR1 SGHVS and CDR2 FQNEAQ. V lost 3 bases and J 7 bases, leaving 15 bases between the germline ends. CDR3 nucleotides: TGTGCCAGCAGCTTGGGCCGTCCGGGGTTTGGCTACACCTTC. Its translation is CASSLGRPGFGYTF. Drawing the rest from reference TRBV7-8 and TRBJ1-2, the complete variable domain is GAGVSQSPRYKVAKRGQDVALRCDPISGHVSLFWYQQALGQGPEFLTYFQNEAQLDKSGLPSDRFFAERPEGSVSTLKIQRTQQEDSAVYLCASSLGRPGFGYTFGSGTRLTVV.

This clonotype was seen just once. This rearrangement joins TRBV20-1 to TRBJ1-2; 7 positions agree with TRBD1. Trimming cost V 5 bases and J 4 bases; bases outside gene matches: 7. There are 13 residues in the CDR3. In germline, CDR1 is DFQATT, CDR2 SNEGSKA (reference sequence). The CDR3: CSASLDRVYGYTF. For the CDR3, the DNA is TGCAGTGCTTCCCTAGACAGGGTCTATGGCTACACCTTC.

There are a few counts of this clonotype. The chain recombines TRBV27 with TRBJ2-3, with a tentative D call TRBD2 (5 bases). Germline CDR1 and CDR2: MNHEY and SMNVEV (reference sequence). V shed 0 bases and J shed 0 bases, with 10 bases lying between them. The CDR3 has 16 amino acids. For the CDR3, the DNA is TGTGCCAGCAGTTTATCTCTAGCAGTTAGCACAGATACGCAGTATTTT. Residues: CASSLSLAVSTDTQYF.

A few counts support this clonotype. The gene calls are TRBV7-6 and TRBJ2-3, with TRBD1 as a possible D gene (5 bases). Germline CDR1 and CDR2: SGHVS and FNYEAQ. V lost 5 bases to trimming and J lost 3 bases, with 12 bases between them. The CDR3 is 14 residues long. CDR3 bases: TGTGCCAGCAGCAGGGGCCTGCCGACAGATACGCAGTATTTT. Translated: CASSRGLPTDTQYF. Together with reference TRBV7-6 and TRBJ2-3, the CDR3 gives the full variable domain: GAGVSQSPRYKVTKRGQDVALRCDPISGHVSLYWYRQALGQGPEFLTYFNYEAQQDKSGLPNDRFSAERPEGSISTLTIQRTEQRDSAMYRCASSRGLPTDTQYFGPGTRLTVL.